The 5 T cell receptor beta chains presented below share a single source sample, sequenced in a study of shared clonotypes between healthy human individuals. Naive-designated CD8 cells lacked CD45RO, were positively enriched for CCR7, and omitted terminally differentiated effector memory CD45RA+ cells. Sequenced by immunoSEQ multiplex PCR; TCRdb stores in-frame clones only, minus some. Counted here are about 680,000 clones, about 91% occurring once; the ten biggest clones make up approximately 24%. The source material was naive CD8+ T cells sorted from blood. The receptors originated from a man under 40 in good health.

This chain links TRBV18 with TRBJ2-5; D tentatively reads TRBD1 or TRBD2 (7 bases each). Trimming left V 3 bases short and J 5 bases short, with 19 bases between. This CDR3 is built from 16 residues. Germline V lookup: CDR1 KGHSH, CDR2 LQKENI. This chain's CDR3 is CASSPRRSGGEETQYF. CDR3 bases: TGTGCCAGCTCACCGAGAAGATCAGGGGGGGAGGAGACCCAGTACTTC.

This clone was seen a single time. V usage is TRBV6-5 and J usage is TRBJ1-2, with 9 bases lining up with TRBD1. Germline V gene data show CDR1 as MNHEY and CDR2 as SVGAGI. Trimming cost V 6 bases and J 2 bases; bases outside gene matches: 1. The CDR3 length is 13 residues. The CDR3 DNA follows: TGTGCCAGCAGGGGGACAGGGAACTATGGCTACACCTTC. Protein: CASRGTGNYGYTF.

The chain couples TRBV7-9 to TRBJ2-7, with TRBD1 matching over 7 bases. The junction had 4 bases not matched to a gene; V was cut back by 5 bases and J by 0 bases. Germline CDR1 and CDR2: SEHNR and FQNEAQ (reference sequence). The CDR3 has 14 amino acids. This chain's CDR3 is CASSKQGSSYEQYF. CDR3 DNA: TGTGCCAGCAGCAAACAGGGGAGCTCCTACGAGCAGTACTTC.

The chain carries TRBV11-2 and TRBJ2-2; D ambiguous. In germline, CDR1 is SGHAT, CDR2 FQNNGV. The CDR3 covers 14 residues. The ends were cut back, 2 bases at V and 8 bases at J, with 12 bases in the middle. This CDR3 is CASSLSWLLGELFF. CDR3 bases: TGTGCCAGCAGCTTATCTTGGCTTTTGGGGGAGCTGTTTTTT.

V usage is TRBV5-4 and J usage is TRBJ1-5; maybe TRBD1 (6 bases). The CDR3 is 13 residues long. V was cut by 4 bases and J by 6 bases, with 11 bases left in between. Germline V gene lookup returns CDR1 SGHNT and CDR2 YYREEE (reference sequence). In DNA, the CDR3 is TGTGCCAGCAGCGAGGGGGGGGTTCAGCCCCAGCATTTT. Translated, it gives CASSEGGVQPQHF.